This TCR beta chain was captured in a study of T cells expressing NK-cell markers. Overall study findings and caveats: Each of six donors carried dominant NKG2C+ clonotypes accounting for about 1.0-8% of CD8+ T cells.

Germline assignment: CDR1 SGDLS and CDR2 YYNGEE. This CDR3 spans 14 amino acids. Comments on this clonotype: Its cognate antigen is unknown.

TCRdb reprocessed the 5' RACE reads and keeps a single row for each CDR3 protein, giving no DNA. This sample lists 500,000 or so distinct CDR3 sequences; its ten largest clones have approximately 3.5%. This sequence joins TRBV9 and TRBJ2-7. The sequence was collected from a man younger than 30 in good health. The sequencing sample was made of blood T cells: a sorted CD56 or NKG2C T cell subset, CD4+ or CD8+ T cells, or bulk PBMC T cells (not recorded which). CDR3: CASSVSGMAYEQYF.